The T cell receptor (beta chain) described here comes from a study of blood T cell repertoires in COVID-19. Whole-study context: Specimens from acute and convalescent COVID-19 originated in the United States, Italy and Spain. PBMCs, B-cell-depleted T cells, or T cells were the source of the cDNA or gDNA that made up the material.

As originally analysed: Reference gene primer amplification in the assay estimated nucleated cell counts. The data were produced by immunoSEQ multiplex PCR, yet TCRdb's version contains in-frame clones alone and is incomplete. That table gives V, J and clone size, and the DNA gave D and trimming. The repertoire holds about 120,000 clones, with 90% as singletons. The CDR3 totals 16 residues. The germline gives CDR1 LNHDA, CDR2 SQIVND (reference sequence). V was cut by 1 base and J by 10 bases, with 17 bases left in between. Enrollment of patients from Seattle took place during active infection, with longitudinal follow-up.

Material: peripheral blood. The chain is built from TRBV19 and TRBJ1-6; D perhaps matches TRBD1 (5 bases). This clonotype was sampled from a woman aged 55-75 years with COVID-19, enrolled during active disease. DNA for the CDR3: TGTGCCAGTAGTATAGGCGGGGGTGCGCTTTCCTCACCCCTCCACTTT. It codes for CASSIGGGALSSPLHF.